Shown below are 10 T cell receptor beta chains from a single sample sequenced in a study of blood T cell repertoires in COVID-19. TCRdb's copy holds only in-frame clones and misses some; the assay was immunoSEQ multiplex PCR. The table records 200,000 to 250,000 clones, just under 90% of them present only once. Sequencing was performed on peripheral blood. These receptors were taken from a man aged 60 to 69 who had recovered from COVID-19.

The gene calls are TRBV7-8 and TRBJ2-7, with TRBD1 identical over 7 bases. The germline V gene has CDR1 SGHVS and CDR2 FQNEAQ. The length of the CDR3 is 14 residues. The J segment lost 2 bases and the V segment lost 3 bases, leaving 4 bases of the junction unmatched. The CDR3, as DNA: TGTGCCAGCAGCTTGGTGGACAGGACCTACGAGCAGTACTTC. Translated: CASSLVDRTYEQYF.

This clone was observed a handful of times. J is TRBJ1-5 and V is TRBV18, with TRBD1 identical over 9 bases. The junction had 5 bases not matched to a gene; V was cut back by 6 bases and J by 5 bases. Germline V gene lookup returns CDR1 KGHSH and CDR2 LQKENI. This CDR3 region has 14 residues. The CDR3 region is CASSFDRGDQPQHF. The CDR3 nucleotides are TGTGCCAGCTCGTTCGACAGGGGGGATCAGCCCCAGCATTTT. Full variable domain (rest looked up from reference TRBV18 and TRBJ1-5): NAGVMQNPRHLVRRRGQEARLRCSPMKGHSHVYWYRQLPEEGLKFMVYLQKENIIDESGMPKERFSAEFPKEGPSILRIQQVVRGDSAAYFCASSFDRGDQPQHFGDGTRLSIL.

The chain uses TRBV6-2 or TRBV6-3 and TRBJ2-1, with D uncertain. This CDR3 is built from 15 residues. Germline lookup yields CDR1 MNHEY and CDR2 SVGEGT. V shed 0 bases and J shed 0 bases, with 6 bases lying between them. CDR3 coding DNA: TGTGCCAGCAGTTACTCGATCGGCTCCTACAATGAGCAGTTCTTC. It specifies CASSYSIGSYNEQFF.

The rearrangement uses TRBV9 and TRBJ2-2; the D is unclear. Per the germline V gene, CDR1 is SGDLS and CDR2 is YYNGEE. The CDR3 covers 11 residues. V lost 2 bases and J lost 8, with 4 bases in between. The CDR3 DNA follows: TGTGCCAGCAGCGTTCGGGGGGAGCTGTTTTTT. It encodes CASSVRGELFF.

The rearrangement uses TRBV6-6 and TRBJ1-4; 7 bases are shared with TRBD1. CDR1 is MNHNY, CDR2 SVGAGI, per germline (reference sequence). This CDR3 is 12 amino acids long. DNA of the CDR3: TGTGCGACCGACAGGGTTGGTGAAAAACTGTTTTTT. This codes for CATDRVGEKLFF.

Here the CDR3 reads CASSLDRYEQYF. Written as DNA, the CDR3 is TGTGCCAGCAGTCTTGACAGGTACGAGCAGTACTTC. The chain links TRBV6-5 to TRBJ2-7, with D perhaps TRBD1 (6 bases). CDR1 is MNHEY, CDR2 SVGAGI, per germline. Trimming left V 5 bases short and J 4 bases short, with 9 bases between. The CDR3 is made up of 12 amino acids.

The rearrangement links TRBV3-1 (or the pseudogene TRBV3-2) to TRBJ2-5; D possibly corresponds to TRBD2 (5 bases). Trimming removed 8 bases from V and 2 bases from J, with 15 bases in between. The germline V gene has CDR1 LGHDT and CDR2 YNNKEL (reference sequence). This CDR3 is 14 amino acids long. DNA for the CDR3: TGTGCCAGCTCCAATGAGGGCAGGCAAGAGACCCAGTACTTC. This sequence encodes CASSNEGRQETQYF.

The genes are TRBV3-1 (or the pseudogene TRBV3-2) and TRBJ2-2; D gene ambiguous. The germline V and J ends were trimmed by 0 bases and 2 bases, with 7 bases remaining between them. Germline values: CDR1 LGHDT, CDR2 YNNKEL (reference sequence). The CDR3 runs 15 residues. CDR3 coding DNA: TGTGCCAGCAGCCAAGAACGCGTAAACACCGGGGAGCTGTTTTTT. Residues: CASSQERVNTGELFF.

This clone was recorded once. The rearrangement links TRBV29-1 to TRBJ1-1, with D tentatively TRBD1 (6 bases). The CDR3 consists of 12 residues. V was trimmed by 7 bases and J by 2 bases, leaving 11 bases between them. Germline CDR1 is SQVTM and CDR2 is ANQGSEA. CDR3 sequence reads: CSGYRVNTEAFF. In nucleotides, the CDR3 is TGCAGCGGCTACAGGGTAAACACTGAAGCTTTCTTT.

The V gene is TRBV7-6, the J gene TRBJ1-3; TRBD1 matches 9 bases. V shed 0 bases, J shed 4 bases, and the junction held 10 bases outside the gene matches. CDR1 SGHVS and CDR2 FNYEAQ come from the germline V gene. The CDR3 is 18 amino acids. The CDR3 bases are TGTGCCAGCAGCTTAGCCCGACAGGGGGTTAATCAAGGAAACACCATATATTTT. Amino acid sequence: CASSLARQGVNQGNTIYF. Combining the CDR3 with reference TRBV7-6 and TRBJ1-3 gives the whole variable domain GAGVSQSPRYKVTKRGQDVALRCDPISGHVSLYWYRQALGQGPEFLTYFNYEAQQDKSGLPNDRFSAERPEGSISTLTIQRTEQRDSAMYRCASSLARQGVNQGNTIYFGEGSWLTVV.